One T cell receptor (beta chain) is described in this entry. Antigen specificity is unknown. The data are from a study of Ad26.COV2.S vaccination and SARS-CoV-2 variants. Whole-study findings and limits: Vaccine recipients and placebo recipients showed similar non-spike TCR breadth. Measurements of TCR breadth and depth may have given underestimates of the total T cell responses.

The treatment here: about 20 received Ad26.COV2.S at low or high dose, single or two shots; five or six received placebo; per-sample allocation not given. Vaccine and placebo recipients were sampled on day 63 after the first injection. At a Boston site, the person donating was an adult of 18-55 years. Vaccination used an Ad26 vector expressing Wuhan-strain SARS-CoV-2 spike. The germline V gene encodes CDR1 SGDLS and CDR2 YYNGEE. With 1 base removed from V and 0 bases from J, the gap between germline ends came to 14 bases. This CDR3 comprises 18 residues. Assay used: immunoSEQ multiplex PCR; TCRdb lists only in-frame clones, some missing. This sample has 450,000 to 550,000 clones, with about nine tenths found just once.

The material was peripheral blood, obtained in a trial of Ad26.COV2.S vaccine versus placebo. The receptor's source is a person between 18 and 65 years old who received the Ad26.COV2.S COVID-19 vaccine or a placebo. J is TRBJ2-6 and V is TRBV9, with D possibly being TRBD1 (5 bases). CDR3 sequence (DNA): TGTGCCAGCAGCGTACGTAGGGCAGGGCCCTCTGGGGCCAACGTCCTGACTTTC. It specifies CASSVRRAGPSGANVLTF.